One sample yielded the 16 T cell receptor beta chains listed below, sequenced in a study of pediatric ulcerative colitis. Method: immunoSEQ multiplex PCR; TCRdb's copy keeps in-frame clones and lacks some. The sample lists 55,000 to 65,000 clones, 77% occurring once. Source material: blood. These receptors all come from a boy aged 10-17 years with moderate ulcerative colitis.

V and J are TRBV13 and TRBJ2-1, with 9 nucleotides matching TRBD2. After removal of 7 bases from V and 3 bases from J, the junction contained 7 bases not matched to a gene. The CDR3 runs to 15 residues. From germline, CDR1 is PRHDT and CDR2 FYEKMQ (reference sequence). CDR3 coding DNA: TGTGCCAGCACCCTCTCTAGCGGGAACTACAATGAGCAGTTCTTC. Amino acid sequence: CASTLSSGNYNEQFF.

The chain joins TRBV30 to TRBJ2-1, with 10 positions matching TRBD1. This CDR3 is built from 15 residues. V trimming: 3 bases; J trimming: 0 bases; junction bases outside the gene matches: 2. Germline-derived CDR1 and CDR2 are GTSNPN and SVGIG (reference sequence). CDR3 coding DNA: TGTGCCTGGAGAGGGGACAGGGGCTCCTACAATGAGCAGTTCTTC. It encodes CAWRGDRGSYNEQFF.

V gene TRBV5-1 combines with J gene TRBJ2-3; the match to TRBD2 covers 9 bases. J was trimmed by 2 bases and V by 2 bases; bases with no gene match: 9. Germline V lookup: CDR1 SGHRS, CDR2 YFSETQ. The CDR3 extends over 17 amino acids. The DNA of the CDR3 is TGCGCCAGCAGCTTTGGTAGCGGGGGTTTATACACAGATACGCAGTATTTT. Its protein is CASSFGSGGLYTDTQYF.

CDR3 sequence: CASSQVEKVNEKLFF. CDR3 coding DNA: TGCGCCAGCAGCCAAGTGGAGAAGGTAAATGAAAAACTGTTTTTT. The genes are TRBV4-1 and TRBJ1-4; D ambiguous. The CDR3 runs 15 residues. Between the trimmed V and J ends, which lost 1 base and 5 bases, there was a span of 11 bases. Per germline, CDR1 MGHRA and CDR2 YSYEKL.

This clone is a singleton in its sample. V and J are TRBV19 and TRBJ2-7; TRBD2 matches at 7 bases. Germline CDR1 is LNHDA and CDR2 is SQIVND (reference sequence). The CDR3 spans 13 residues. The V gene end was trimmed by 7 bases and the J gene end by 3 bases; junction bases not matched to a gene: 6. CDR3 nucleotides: TGTGCCAGTAATCCTAGCGGAGTCTACGAGCAGTACTTC. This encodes CASNPSGVYEQYF.

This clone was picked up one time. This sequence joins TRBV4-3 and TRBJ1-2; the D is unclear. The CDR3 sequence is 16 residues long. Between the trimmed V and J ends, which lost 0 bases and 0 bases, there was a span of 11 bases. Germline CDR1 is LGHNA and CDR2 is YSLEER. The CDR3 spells CASSQESVQTNYGYTF. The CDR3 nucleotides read TGCGCCAGCAGCCAAGAATCGGTCCAGACTAACTATGGCTACACCTTC.

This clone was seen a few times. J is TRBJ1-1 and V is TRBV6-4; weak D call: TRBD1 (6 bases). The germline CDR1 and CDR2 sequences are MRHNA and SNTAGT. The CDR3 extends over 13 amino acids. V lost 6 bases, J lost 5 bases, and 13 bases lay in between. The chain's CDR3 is CASSPQGGTEAFF. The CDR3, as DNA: TGTGCCAGCAGCCCCCAAGGGGGGACTGAAGCTTTCTTT.

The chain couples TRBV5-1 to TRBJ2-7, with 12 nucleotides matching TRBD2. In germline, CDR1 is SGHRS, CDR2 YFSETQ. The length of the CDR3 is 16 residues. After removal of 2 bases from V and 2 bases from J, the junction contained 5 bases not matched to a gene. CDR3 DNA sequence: TGCGCCAGCAGCTTCTCAAGACTAGCGGGAGCCTACGAGCAGTACTTC. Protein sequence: CASSFSRLAGAYEQYF.

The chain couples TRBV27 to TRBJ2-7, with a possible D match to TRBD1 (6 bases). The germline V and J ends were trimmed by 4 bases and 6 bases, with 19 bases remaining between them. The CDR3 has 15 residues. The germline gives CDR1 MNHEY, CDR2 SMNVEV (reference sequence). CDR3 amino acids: CASSSQGTRLSEQYF. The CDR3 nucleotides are TGTGCCAGCAGTTCCCAGGGGACCCGCCTAAGCGAGCAGTACTTC.

Here the CDR3 DNA reads TGTGCCAGCAGCTTAGGCCAGGGTTGGGAGACCCAGTACTTC. Protein product: CASSLGQGWETQYF. The V gene is TRBV7-7, the J gene TRBJ2-5; possible D gene TRBD1, 5 bases. This CDR3 has 14 amino acids. Trimming shortened V by 1 base and J by 5 bases, and 11 bases separated the two germline ends. Looked up from germline, CDR1 is SSHAT and CDR2 is FNYEAQ (reference sequence).

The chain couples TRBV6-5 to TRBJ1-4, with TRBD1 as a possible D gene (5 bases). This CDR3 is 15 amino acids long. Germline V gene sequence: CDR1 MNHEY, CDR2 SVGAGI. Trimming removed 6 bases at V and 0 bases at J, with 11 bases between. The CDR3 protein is CASSFDSATNEKLFF. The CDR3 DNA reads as TGTGCCAGCAGCTTCGACAGTGCAACTAATGAAAAACTGTTTTTT.

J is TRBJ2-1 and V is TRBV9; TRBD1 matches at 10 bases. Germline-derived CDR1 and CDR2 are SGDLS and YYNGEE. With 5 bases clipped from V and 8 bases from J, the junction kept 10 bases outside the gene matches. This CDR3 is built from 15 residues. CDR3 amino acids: CASSLPGQGWDEQFF. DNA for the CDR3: TGTGCCAGCAGTTTGCCGGGACAGGGGTGGGATGAGCAGTTCTTC. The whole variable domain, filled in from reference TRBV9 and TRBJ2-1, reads DSGVTQTPKHLITATGQRVTLRCSPRSGDLSVYWYQQSLDQGLQFLIQYYNGEERAKGNILERFSAQQFPDLHSELNLSSLELGDSALYFCASSLPGQGWDEQFFGPGTRLTVL.

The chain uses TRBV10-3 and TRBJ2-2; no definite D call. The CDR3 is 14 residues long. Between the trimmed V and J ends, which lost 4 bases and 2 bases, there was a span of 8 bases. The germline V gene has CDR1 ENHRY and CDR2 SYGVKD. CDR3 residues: CAISGSANTGELFF. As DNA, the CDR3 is TGTGCCATCAGTGGGTCTGCCAACACCGGGGAGCTGTTTTTT.

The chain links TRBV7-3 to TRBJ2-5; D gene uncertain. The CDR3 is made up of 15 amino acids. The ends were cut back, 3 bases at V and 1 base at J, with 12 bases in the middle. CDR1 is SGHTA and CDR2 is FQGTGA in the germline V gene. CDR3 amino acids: CASSFYGSTQETQYF. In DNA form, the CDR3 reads TGTGCCAGCAGCTTTTACGGCAGTACCCAAGAGACCCAGTACTTC.

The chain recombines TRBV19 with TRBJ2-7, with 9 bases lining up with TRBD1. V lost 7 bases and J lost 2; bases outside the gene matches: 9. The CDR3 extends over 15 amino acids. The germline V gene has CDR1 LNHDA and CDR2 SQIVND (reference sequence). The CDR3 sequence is CASKMGQGETYEQYF. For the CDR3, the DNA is TGTGCCAGTAAAATGGGACAGGGCGAGACCTACGAGCAGTACTTC.

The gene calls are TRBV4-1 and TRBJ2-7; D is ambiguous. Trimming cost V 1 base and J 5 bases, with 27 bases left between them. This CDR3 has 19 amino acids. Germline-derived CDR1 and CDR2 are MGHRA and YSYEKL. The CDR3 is CASSQGVLSGRTSFDEQYF. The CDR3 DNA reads TGCGCCAGCAGCCAAGGGGTTTTATCTGGACGGACCTCGTTCGACGAGCAGTACTTC.